This TCR beta chain was retrieved from a study of blood T cells in healthy people across ages. General observations from the study: In older individuals, TCR beta diversity per million T cells was lower, falling roughly linearly with age. There was a strong correlation between TCR beta diversity and naive T cell percentage.

Through a sample-barcoded 5' primer and a J-beta primer mix, a second PCR was run for roughly 7 to 12 cycles. TCRdb called the 5' RACE reads again in MiXCR, with one record for every CDR3 protein. Seen here are around 1,600,000 distinct CDR3 sequences, around 40% observed once, and the top ten hold around 4%. A remark on this clonotype: Antigen unknown. A read error is possible here, since a much larger clone lies one base away.

Germline values: CDR1 MNHEY, CDR2 SVGAGI. Trimming removed 0 bases from V and 3 bases from J, with 14 bases in between. This CDR3 has 16 amino acids. This receptor was identified in a woman under 30 in good health. The specimen was blood. This rearrangement joins TRBV6-5 to TRBJ1-2; unclear D gene. For the CDR3, the DNA is TGTGCCAGCAGTTACTCCAGCCGAGGAACCCACTATGGCTACACCTTC. It encodes CASSYSSRGTHYGYTF.